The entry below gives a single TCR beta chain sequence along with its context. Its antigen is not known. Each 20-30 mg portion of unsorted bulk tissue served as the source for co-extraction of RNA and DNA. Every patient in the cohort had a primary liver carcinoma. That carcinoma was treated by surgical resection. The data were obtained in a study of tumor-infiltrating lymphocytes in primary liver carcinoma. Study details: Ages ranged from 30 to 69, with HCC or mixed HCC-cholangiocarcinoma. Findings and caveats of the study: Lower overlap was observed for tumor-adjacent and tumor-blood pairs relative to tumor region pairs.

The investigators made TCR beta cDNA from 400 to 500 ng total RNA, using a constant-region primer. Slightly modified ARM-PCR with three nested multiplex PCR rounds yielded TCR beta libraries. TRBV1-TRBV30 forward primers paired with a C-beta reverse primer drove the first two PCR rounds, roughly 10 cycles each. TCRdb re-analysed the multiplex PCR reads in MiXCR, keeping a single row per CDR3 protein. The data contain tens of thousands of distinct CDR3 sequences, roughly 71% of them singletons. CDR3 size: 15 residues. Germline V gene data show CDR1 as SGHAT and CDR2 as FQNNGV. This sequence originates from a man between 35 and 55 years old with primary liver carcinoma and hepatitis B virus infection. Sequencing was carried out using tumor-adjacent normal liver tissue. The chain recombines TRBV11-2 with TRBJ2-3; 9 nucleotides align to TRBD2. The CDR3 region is CPCSLAASGKLTQYF. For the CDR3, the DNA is TGTCCCTGCAGCTTAGCGGCTAGCGGGAAACTTACACAGTATTTT.